This TCR beta chain was identified in a study of early T cells in non-severe SARS-CoV-2 infection. In the study overall: Sequencing of bulk RNA from unsorted whole blood was done, without chain pairing.

Regarding the study as a whole: In VDJdb matching, anti-spike CD8 responses were favored while private and CD4 specificities went missing.

In this sample, this clonotype turned up a few times. The antigen is undetermined. The TCR library protocol attached unique molecular identifiers to the individual cDNA molecules. TCRdb re-called the 5' RACE reads through MiXCR, storing one row per CDR3 protein. The sample includes roughly 56,000 distinct CDR3 sequences, 7.5% to 9.5% of them seen just once. The sample consisted of whole blood. This receptor was obtained from an adult who was a healthcare worker with PCR-confirmed SARS-CoV-2 infection or an uninfected control (not recorded which).

Here the CDR3 DNA reads TGTGCCAGCGGGCAGGGGGCGGGAGAGACCCAGTACTTC. Amino acids: CASGQGAGETQYF. This chain joins TRBV28 and TRBJ2-5; 8 bases are a match to TRBD1. The germline V gene encodes CDR1 MDHEN and CDR2 SYDVKM. The CDR3 covers 13 residues. The V segment lost 8 bases and the J segment 4 bases; nucleotides outside the gene matches: 6. The full variable domain, its missing parts supplied by reference TRBV28 and TRBJ2-5, is DVKVTQSSRYLVKRTGEKVFLECVQDMDHENMFWYRQDPGLGLRLIYFSYDVKMKEKGDIPEGYSVSREKKERFSLILESASTNQTSMYLCASGQGAGETQYFGPGTRLLVL.